This entry features one T cell receptor beta chain sequence. Trimming pared 6 bases from V and 4 bases from J, leaving 12 bases between. Germline loops: CDR1 ENHRY, CDR2 SYGVKD. The CDR3 sequence is 13 residues long. This sample stems from a study of blood T cell repertoires in COVID-19. Whole-study context: Sample material is recorded as cDNA or gDNA derived from T cells, B-cell-depleted T cells, or PBMCs.

The repertoire was sequenced with immunoSEQ multiplex PCR; TCRdb's copy has only in-frame clones and lacks some. Seen here are fewer than 85,000 clones, roughly 80% observed once, and the top ten hold around 7%. Patients at the Seattle site were enrolled during active infection and followed longitudinally. This clonotype was sampled from a man under 40 with COVID-19, enrolled during active disease. This rearrangement joins TRBV10-3 to TRBJ1-2; tentatively, D is TRBD1 (6 bases). Sequencing was done on a sample of peripheral blood. The CDR3 region has the DNA TGTGCCATCAGATTCCTGGACAGCTATGGCTACACCTTC. Translation gives CAIRFLDSYGYTF.